The present T cell receptor (beta chain) was sequenced within a study of CD8 T cells in ankylosing spondylitis (dated 2017 in TCRdb). About the study as a whole: To find TCR variants linked to disease, the study profiled T cell receptor beta repertoires in ankylosing spondylitis patients and healthy donors. The full study cohort comprised 25 or so ankylosing spondylitis patients and approximately 100 healthy donors. Peripheral blood was sampled, and synovial fluid was also collected from ankylosing spondylitis patients. What the study reported, not specific to this receptor: A CD8+ phenotype was shown by the disease-linked clones, which were found at relatively low frequencies in peripheral blood. According to the report, matched synovial fluid samples from ankylosing spondylitis patients were significantly enriched for the disease-linked clones. Blood from ankylosing spondylitis patients appeared to be characterized by a TCR beta motif made up of seven or eight highly homologous amino acid variants. Some TCR beta motif variants had previously been reported in synovial fluid and blood of reactive arthritis patients, which suggested common disease-initiation mechanisms.

Sequencing instrument: Illumina HiSeq 2500. Quantitative 5'-RACE with molecular barcodes was used to prepare TCR beta libraries. Concerning the study's data processing: Disease-linked TCR variants were identified with a new computational method built on a probabilistic model of VDJ rearrangement. The public reads were reanalyzed by TCRdb: fastp trimming at Q25, MiXCR alignment, in-frame beta chains only. Entries that share a CDR3 protein sequence are merged under the most common genes and DNA. TCRdb, not the authors, supplied the V and J calls. This sample lists some 250,000 distinct CDR3 sequences; 20% to 30% were detected once. Over 0.55% of the sample lies in the top ten. Concerning this clonotype itself: The antigen it recognizes is unknown. No base quality information exists; no much larger clone differs at one position.

Material for sequencing was blood, either unsorted or a sorted T cell fraction (not recorded which). The source of this sequence is a male donor with ankylosing spondylitis or in good health (not recorded which).

CDR3 reads: CATKPLGRDDEQFF. The bases read TGTGCCACCAAGCCCTTAGGTAGGGATGATGAGCAGTTCTTC. The chain joins TRBV6-1 to TRBJ2-1; there is no confident call for the D gene. From the germline V gene, CDR1 is MNHNS and CDR2 is SASEGT. The cysteine opens and the phenylalanine closes a CDR3 of 14 amino acids. Kept here is only the CDR3 DNA, which spans 42 bases and is read in frame from base 1. V is cut by 10 bases and J by 8 bases, and the space between the germline ends is 21 bases.